Here is one T cell receptor beta chain with its context. Its target is unknown. This record comes from a study of post-analysis software for immune sequencing data. Study results and limitations: The study found TRBV5-6, TRBV5-1 and TRBV20-1 among five TRBV segments more frequent in patients than controls. Controls' normalized Chao1 diversity significantly exceeded that of multiple sclerosis patients.

Per germline, CDR1 MNHNS and CDR2 SASEGT. V lost 6 bases and J 3 bases, leaving 19 bases between the germline ends. The CDR3 consists of 16 residues. Unique-molecular-identifier-tagged TCR beta cDNA libraries were used. There were 1 to 10 million T cells, and about 540,000 cDNA molecules came from them. Each CDR3 protein gets one entry after TCRdb re-called the PCR reads with MiXCR. The repertoire has 380,000 or so distinct CDR3 sequences, roughly 38% of them found once; the top ten carry under 15%. The rearrangement links TRBV6-1 to TRBJ2-3; D assignment may be TRBD1 or TRBD2 (5 bases each). The sample comprised blood. The TCR sequence derives from a girl aged 10-17 years with multiple sclerosis. As DNA, the CDR3 is TGTGCCAGCAGCGCCTATGGGATTGAGGGGACAGATACGCAGTATTTT. It translates to CASSAYGIEGTDTQYF.